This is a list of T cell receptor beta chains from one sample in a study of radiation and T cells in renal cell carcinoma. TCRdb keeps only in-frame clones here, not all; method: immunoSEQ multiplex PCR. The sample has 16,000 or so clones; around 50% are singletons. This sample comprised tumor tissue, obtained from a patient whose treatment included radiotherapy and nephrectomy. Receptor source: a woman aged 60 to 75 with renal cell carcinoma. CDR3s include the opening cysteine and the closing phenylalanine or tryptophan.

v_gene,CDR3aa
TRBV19,CATLGGSVFTGELFF
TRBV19,CASSIPRDSQEKLFF
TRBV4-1,CASSQGAGPTYEQYF
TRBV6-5,CASSYGPTGRAFF
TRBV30,CAWSTPRGVVYGYTF
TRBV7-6,CASSLEGYNQPQHF
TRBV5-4,CASSPWTSGSEQYF
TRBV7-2,CASSLPREGQGLYGYTF
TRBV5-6,CASSLAYGKTQYF
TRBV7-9,CASSMTVRTEAFF
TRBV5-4,CASSLATGLTGYTF
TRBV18,CASSPGTSGGGEQFF
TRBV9,CASSAGYYYGYTF
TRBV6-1,CASTHFDEQFF
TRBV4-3,CASSQDQIQIHSGANVLTF
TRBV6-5,CASSYSSYSGNTIYF
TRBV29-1,CSVESDRITLQETQYF
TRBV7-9,CASSFQGAREKLFF
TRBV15,CATSPSPGQVKYEQYF
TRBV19,CASSRTSGSTDTQYF
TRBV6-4,CASSDSRTGNSPLHF
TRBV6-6,CASSYDTDRGSYRFF
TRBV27,CASSRFGQGLIEQYF
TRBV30,CAWTRGSWDPYEQYF
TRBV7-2,CASSKAFNEKLFF
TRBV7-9,CASSLGFNTGELFF
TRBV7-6,CASKDGLEYGYTF
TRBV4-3,CASSQEPNAKNIQYF
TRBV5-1,CASSSGQVETEAFF
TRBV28,CASSLGGEGRTEAFF
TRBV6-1,CASSEGTSNEKLFF
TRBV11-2,CASSTYTDTQYF
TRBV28,CASRQETQYF
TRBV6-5,CATRGGGVYGYTF
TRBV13,CASSLVYEQYF
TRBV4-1,CASSQVGQGVGGYTF
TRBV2,CATSVGTDEQYF
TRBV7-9,CASSAPRANYGYTF
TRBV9,CASSRTGGPYNEQFF
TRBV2,CASISVGETQYF
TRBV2,CASRRDRSNSPLHF
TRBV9,CASSVSPKGDYEQYF
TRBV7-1,CASSAPRANYGYTF
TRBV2,CASSVHTLNTEAFF
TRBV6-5,CASSRARANYGYTF
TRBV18,CASSRGREGTEAFF
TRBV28,CASIRGPPGYGYTF
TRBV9,CASSQEGLRNQPQHF
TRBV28,CASSLSSPRVRRGRFMEPQHF